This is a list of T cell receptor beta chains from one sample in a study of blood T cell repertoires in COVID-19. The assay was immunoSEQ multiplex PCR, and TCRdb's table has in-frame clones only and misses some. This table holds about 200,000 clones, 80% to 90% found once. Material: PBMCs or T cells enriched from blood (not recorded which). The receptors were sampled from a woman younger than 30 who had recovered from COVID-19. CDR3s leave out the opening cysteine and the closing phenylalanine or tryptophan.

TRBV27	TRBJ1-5	ASSLGGDQPQH
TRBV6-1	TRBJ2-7	ASSEGGGMRGEQY
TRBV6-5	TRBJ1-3	ASSEGITGNTIY
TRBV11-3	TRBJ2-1	ASSLGGRYSYNEQF
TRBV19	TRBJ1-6	ASSIGQGDSPLH
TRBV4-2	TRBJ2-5	ASSQAGTSGGVETQY
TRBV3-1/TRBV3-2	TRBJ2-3	ASSKPSGPSTDTQY
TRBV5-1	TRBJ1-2	ASSLQDGTGGAGYT
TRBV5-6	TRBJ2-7	ASSLQGFHEQY
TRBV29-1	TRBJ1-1	SVAQGNTEAF
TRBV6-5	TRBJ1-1	ASRGGAGTEAF
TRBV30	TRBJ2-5	AWSVGQGAETQY
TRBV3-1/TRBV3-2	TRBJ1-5	ASSRTTGTGVAQPQH
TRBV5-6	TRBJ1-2	ASSPDREGGYT
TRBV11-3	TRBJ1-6	ASSLDVIGDSPLH
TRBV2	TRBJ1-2	ASTKDRAYGYT
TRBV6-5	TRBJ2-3	ASMRQGSGADTQY
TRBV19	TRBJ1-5	ASSFPPLTGDQPQH
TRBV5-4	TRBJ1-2	ASSSGVLGYT
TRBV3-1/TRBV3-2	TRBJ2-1	ASSQGRQVYNEQF
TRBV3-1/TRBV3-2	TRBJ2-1	ASSRGPDEQF
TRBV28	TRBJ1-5	ASSQGTGLSNQPQH
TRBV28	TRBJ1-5	ASRSTGTGGNQPQH
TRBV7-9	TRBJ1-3	ASSGQGILGNTIY
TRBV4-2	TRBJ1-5	ASSQKGTGNQPQH
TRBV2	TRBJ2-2	ASRSDNANTGELF
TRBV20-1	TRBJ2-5	SASGTSGGFQETQY
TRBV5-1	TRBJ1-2	ASSLDWGEDYGYT
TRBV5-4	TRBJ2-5	ASSPPPDRGETQY
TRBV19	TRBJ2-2	ASSKGQGGMAGELF
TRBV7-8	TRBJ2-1	ASSLRDSPVEQF
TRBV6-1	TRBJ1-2	ASSEDLTRNYGYT
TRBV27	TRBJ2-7	ASSLGGTAYEQY
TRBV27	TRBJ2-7	ASSFLSSYEQY
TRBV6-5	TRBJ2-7	ASRRQGYEQY
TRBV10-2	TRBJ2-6	ASSERTSGVFFGANVLT
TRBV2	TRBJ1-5	ASSEEARGNQPQH
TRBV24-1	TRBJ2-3	ATSQGVTDTQY
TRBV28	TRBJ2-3	ASSLSRGTDTQY
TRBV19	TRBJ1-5	ASSTLPGQGAGSNQPQH
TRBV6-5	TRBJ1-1	AGRGASTEAF